The present TCR beta chain was sequenced within a study of blood T cell repertoires in COVID-19. Study summary: Acute and convalescent COVID-19 specimens originated in the United States, Italy and Spain.

Germline trimming cut 7 bases from V and 7 bases from J; bases unmatched to any gene: 8. CDR1 is SNHLY and CDR2 is FYNNEI in the germline V gene. The CDR3 runs to 14 residues. In the original workflow: Reference gene primer amplification gave nucleated cell count estimates. Assay: immunoSEQ multiplex PCR; the TCRdb copy retains only in-frame clones and omits some. That table supplies the V and J calls and clone size; D and trimming were determined from the DNA. The sample lists a few hundred thousand clones, around 86% occurring once. The receptor was isolated from a woman in her forties who had recovered from COVID-19. The sample taken for sequencing was peripheral blood. This rearrangement joins TRBV2 to TRBJ2-2; 8 bases match TRBD1. CDR3 DNA sequence: TGTGCCAGCAACCAGGGGGCTGGGGGCGGGGAGCTGTTTTTT. This encodes CASNQGAGGGELFF.